The 16 T cell receptor beta chains below come from one sample, sequenced in a study of T cell responses to AZD1222 COVID-19 vaccine. Data came from immunoSEQ multiplex PCR; TCRdb stores just in-frame clones and leaves some out. The data show around 140,000 clones, with roughly 90% seen just once and 1.5% to 2% held by the top ten. The sequencing used peripheral blood, collected on day 0 of AZD1222 vaccination. These receptors were collected from an adult in good health.

V gene TRBV9 combines with J gene TRBJ2-1; D remains unclear. Germline V gene lookup returns CDR1 SGDLS and CDR2 YYNGEE. Trimming cost V 1 base and J 0 bases, with 8 bases left between them. The CDR3 totals 15 residues. The CDR3 loop reads CASSVWASSYNEQFF. The CDR3 bases are TGTGCCAGCAGCGTATGGGCCAGCTCCTACAATGAGCAGTTCTTC.

The chain links TRBV30 to TRBJ2-3; a possible D gene is TRBD2 (5 bases). V was shortened by 3 bases and J by 0 bases, with 13 bases between the two germline ends. The CDR3 spans 15 residues. The germline V gene encodes CDR1 GTSNPN and CDR2 SVGIG (reference sequence). DNA of the CDR3: TGTGCCTGGAGCCTTACTAGGGTTAGCACAGATACGCAGTATTTT. Translated, it gives CAWSLTRVSTDTQYF.

The chain links TRBV10-3 to TRBJ1-3; a weak D match, TRBD1 (6 bases). The CDR3 totals 14 residues. V lost 5 bases to trimming and J lost 0 bases, with 8 bases between them. The V gene's germline CDR1 is ENHRY and CDR2 SYGVKD. The CDR3 loop reads CAISTDSSGNTIYF. The CDR3 coding sequence is TGTGCCATCAGTACGGACAGCTCTGGAAACACCATATATTTT.

J is TRBJ2-6 and V is TRBV5-1, with no clear D. This CDR3 region has 14 residues. V lost 1 base to trimming and J lost 4 bases, with 6 bases between them. Germline lookup yields CDR1 SGHRS and CDR2 YFSETQ. As DNA, the CDR3 is TGCGCCAGCAGCTTGTCTGCCGGGGCCAACGTCCTGACTTTC. Translated, it gives CASSLSAGANVLTF. Variable domain in full (rest from reference TRBV5-1 and TRBJ2-6): KAGVTQTPRYLIKTRGQQVTLSCSPISGHRSVSWYQQTPGQGLQFLFEYFSETQRNKGNFPGRFSGRQFSNSRSEMNVSTLELGDSALYLCASSLSAGANVLTFGAGSRLTVL.

This chain connects TRBV7-9 to TRBJ2-7; D not resolved. In germline, CDR1 is SEHNR, CDR2 FQNEAQ (reference sequence). Trimming shortened V by 4 bases and J by 4 bases, and 14 bases separated the two germline ends. The CDR3 covers 14 residues. This CDR3 reads CASSSTTWTYEQYF. The CDR3, as DNA: TGTGCCAGCAGCTCGACGACGTGGACGTACGAGCAGTACTTC.

The chain links TRBV28 to TRBJ2-1, with 7 bases identical to TRBD2. Germline values: CDR1 MDHEN, CDR2 SYDVKM. The ends lost 7 bases at V and 7 bases at J; junction bases unmatched: 10. The CDR3 extends over 14 amino acids. CDR3 residues: CASIGRGSRNEQFF. CDR3 nucleotide sequence: TGTGCCAGCATAGGACGCGGGAGTAGGAATGAGCAGTTCTTC.

The genes are TRBV29-1 and TRBJ2-6; 11 bases match TRBD1. The trim removed 4 bases at V and 0 bases at J, leaving 5 bases unmatched. Germline CDR1 SQVTM, CDR2 ANQGSEA. The CDR3 spans 17 residues. This chain's CDR3 is CSVGAGTGGSGANVLTF. Here the CDR3 DNA reads TGCAGCGTTGGGGCCGGGACAGGGGGCTCTGGGGCCAACGTCCTGACTTTC.

The V and J genes are TRBV28 and TRBJ2-1, with D possibly TRBD2 on 6 matching bases. There are 15 residues in the CDR3. CDR1 is MDHEN and CDR2 is SYDVKM in the germline V gene. Trimming removed 6 bases from V and 2 bases from J, with 14 bases in between. This CDR3 is CASSFPTRAYNEQFF. CDR3 sequence (DNA): TGTGCCAGCAGCTTTCCGACTAGAGCCTACAATGAGCAGTTCTTC.

This sequence joins TRBV5-1 and TRBJ2-2; D is unclear. The length of the CDR3 is 14 residues. V shed 4 bases and J shed 0 bases, with 7 bases lying between them. Germline V gene sequence: CDR1 SGHRS, CDR2 YFSETQ. Here the CDR3 reads CASSTAPNTGELFF. For the CDR3, the DNA is TGCGCCAGCAGCACGGCCCCGAACACCGGGGAGCTGTTTTTT. Full variable domain (missing parts from reference TRBV5-1 and TRBJ2-2): KAGVTQTPRYLIKTRGQQVTLSCSPISGHRSVSWYQQTPGQGLQFLFEYFSETQRNKGNFPGRFSGRQFSNSRSEMNVSTLELGDSALYLCASSTAPNTGELFFGEGSRLTVL.

The CDR3 DNA reads TGTGCCAGCAGCGTTCGGGAGCTCTCCTCCTACGAGCAGTACTTC. The encoded protein is CASSVRELSSYEQYF. The V call is TRBV7-9, the J call TRBJ2-7; D may be TRBD2 (6 bases). Germline CDR1 SEHNR, CDR2 FQNEAQ (reference sequence). Trimming took off 5 bases at V and 0 bases at J, with 14 bases between the two ends. CDR3 size: 15 residues.

This chain uses TRBV7-3 with TRBJ2-2; TRBD1 is a possible D gene (5 bases). The CDR3 runs 14 residues. V lost 3 bases, J lost 11 bases, and 16 bases lay in between. Per germline, CDR1 SGHTA and CDR2 FQGTGA. DNA for the CDR3: TGTGCCAGCAGCTTTCAGGGCCCATCCGCCGAGCTGTTTTTT. This translates into CASSFQGPSAELFF.

The chain combines TRBV11-3 with TRBJ2-1; a weak D match, TRBD2 (6 bases). Trimming took 2 bases from V and 9 from J, leaving 14 bases between them. Germline CDR1 SGHNT, CDR2 YENEEA. The CDR3 extends over 14 amino acids. The CDR3 DNA follows: TGTGCCAGCAGCTTACGGACTATCGTTGGTGAGCAGTTCTTC. It yields the protein CASSLRTIVGEQFF.

J is TRBJ2-4 and V is TRBV7-2; D not certain. This CDR3 spans 17 amino acids. CDR1 is SGHTA and CDR2 is FQGNSA in the germline V gene. V lost 5 bases to trimming and J lost 0 bases, with 17 bases between them. CDR3 region: CASSPQLELLAKNIQYF. In nucleotides, the CDR3 is TGTGCCAGCAGCCCGCAACTCGAACTCTTAGCCAAAAACATTCAGTACTTC.

The chain links TRBV2 to TRBJ1-6; TRBD1 aligns across 9 bases. Germline V gene data show CDR1 as SNHLY and CDR2 as FYNNEI. The CDR3 consists of 15 residues. Unmatched junction bases numbered 13, after V lost 10 bases and J lost 9 bases. The CDR3 region is CATGVEDRGLSPLHF. CDR3 coding DNA: TGTGCCACTGGGGTAGAGGACAGGGGACTTTCACCCCTCCACTTT.

V gene TRBV7-3 combines with J gene TRBJ1-6; D is undetermined. Trimming took off 4 bases at V and 7 bases at J, with 8 bases between the two ends. Germline assignment: CDR1 SGHTA and CDR2 FQGTGA. This CDR3 has 13 amino acids. The CDR3 protein is CASSSRTNSPLHF. The CDR3 DNA follows: TGTGCCAGCAGCTCCCGGACCAATTCACCCCTCCACTTT.

This chain links TRBV19 with TRBJ2-7; D not resolved. The V end lost 5 bases, the J end lost 4 bases, and 12 bases lay between the germline ends. The germline gives CDR1 LNHDA, CDR2 SQIVND (reference sequence). This CDR3 comprises 13 residues. CDR3 sequence reads: CASSVFQGYEQYF. DNA for the CDR3: TGTGCCAGTAGTGTATTTCAAGGGTACGAGCAGTACTTC.